What follows describes a single TCR beta chain. No antigen is known for it. This CDR3 has 15 amino acids. Trimming removed 2 bases from V and 3 bases from J, with 13 bases in between. The germline CDR1 and CDR2 sequences are MNHNS and SASEGT. The source of the sample is a study of T cells after yellow fever vaccination. Study context: The SMART-Seq v4 Ultra Low Input method served to prepare the low-cell-number fractions.

Universal primer sites and UMIs were introduced during 5'RACE template-switching synthesis of TCR cDNA. TCRdb ran MiXCR on the 5' RACE reads and lists one entry per CDR3 protein. The sample shows a few hundred thousand distinct CDR3 sequences, roughly 4.3% of them seen only once. Study-level findings and limits: Weaker in magnitude, the secondary response showed a faster peak on day 5 versus 15. The CD4 and CD8 compartments had a small share of their clonotypes in common.

The chain combines TRBV6-1 with TRBJ1-1; unclear D gene. Sample: PBMCs, taken 15 days after the yellow fever booster vaccination. This clonotype was sampled from a man younger than 30 who received the YFV17D yellow fever vaccine. The CDR3 nucleotides read TGTGCCAGCAGTGAACGGGATGTTGGGTACACTGAAGCTTTCTTT. This codes for CASSERDVGYTEAFF.